Presented here are 7 T cell receptor beta chains from one specimen sequenced in a study of blood T cell repertoires in COVID-19. Repertoires were generated with immunoSEQ multiplex PCR, while TCRdb's copy carries only in-frame clones and drops some. The sample shows approximately 350,000 clones, roughly 80% of them seen only once. The sample comprised PBMCs or T cells enriched from blood (not recorded which). The receptors shown here come from a woman aged 50 to 60 who had recovered from COVID-19.

The chain carries TRBV7-9 and TRBJ2-3; no firm D call. Deletions cut 2 bases from V and 1 base from J, with 4 bases between. This CDR3 is 13 amino acids long. Germline V gene data show CDR1 as SEHNR and CDR2 as FQNEAQ (reference sequence). CDR3 nucleotide sequence: TGTGCCAGCAGCTTACTCGGCACAGATACGCAGTATTTT. It translates to CASSLLGTDTQYF.

This sequence joins TRBV14 and TRBJ2-5, with 7 bases fitting TRBD2. The germline gives CDR1 SGHDN, CDR2 FVKESK. V shed 1 base and J 5 bases; nucleotides not matched to a gene: 13. CDR3 length: 17 amino acids. DNA of the CDR3: TGTGCCAGCAGCCAAGGACTATTGGCCGTCGGGGGGGAGACCCAGTACTTC. This encodes CASSQGLLAVGGETQYF.

This clone was observed once. The chain uses TRBV6-5 and TRBJ1-2, with D tentatively TRBD1 (6 bases). V lost 4 bases, J lost 5 bases, and 20 bases lay in between. The germline gives CDR1 MNHEY, CDR2 SVGAGI. CDR3 length equals 16 residues. The DNA of the CDR3 is TGTGCCAGCAGTTCGGGAACAGGGCGTGGGCGGTATGGCTACACCTTC. Protein: CASSSGTGRGRYGYTF.

The chain uses TRBV15 and TRBJ1-1; 7 nucleotides align to TRBD1. The CDR3 spans 15 residues. From germline, CDR1 is LNHNV and CDR2 YYDKDF (reference sequence). The J segment lost 4 bases and the V segment lost 1 base, leaving 6 bases of the junction unmatched. The chain's CDR3 is CATSRAPTGPTEAFF. The CDR3 bases are TGTGCCACCAGCAGAGCTCCGACAGGGCCCACTGAAGCTTTCTTT.

The chain recombines TRBV9 with TRBJ2-7; 13 bases match TRBD2. Germline V gene lookup returns CDR1 SGDLS and CDR2 YYNGEE. J lost 5 bases, V lost 3 bases, and 5 bases had no gene match. CDR3 length equals 15 residues. The CDR3 here is CASSDGTSGTDEQYF. In DNA, the CDR3 is TGTGCCAGCAGCGACGGGACTAGCGGGACGGACGAGCAGTACTTC. The full variable domain, completed using reference TRBV9 and TRBJ2-7, is DSGVTQTPKHLITATGQRVTLRCSPRSGDLSVYWYQQSLDQGLQFLIQYYNGEERAKGNILERFSAQQFPDLHSELNLSSLELGDSALYFCASSDGTSGTDEQYFGPGTRLTVT.

V usage is TRBV6-5 and J usage is TRBJ1-2, with D tentatively TRBD1 (6 bases). CDR3 length: 13 residues. V shed 3 bases and J shed 8 bases, with 13 bases lying between them. Germline CDR1 is MNHEY and CDR2 is SVGAGI. The chain's CDR3 is CASSYQGSYGYTF. In DNA form, the CDR3 reads TGTGCCAGCAGTTATCAGGGGTCCTACGGCTACACCTTC.

The J gene is TRBJ1-2, the V gene TRBV5-1, with D perhaps TRBD1 (6 bases). The CDR3 length is 16 residues. V dropped 4 bases and J dropped 4 bases, with 20 bases sitting between them. The V gene's germline CDR1 is SGHRS and CDR2 YFSETQ. Here the CDR3 reads CASSQTTGPKGYGYTF. The CDR3 DNA reads as TGCGCCAGCAGCCAAACGACAGGCCCTAAGGGCTATGGCTACACCTTC.